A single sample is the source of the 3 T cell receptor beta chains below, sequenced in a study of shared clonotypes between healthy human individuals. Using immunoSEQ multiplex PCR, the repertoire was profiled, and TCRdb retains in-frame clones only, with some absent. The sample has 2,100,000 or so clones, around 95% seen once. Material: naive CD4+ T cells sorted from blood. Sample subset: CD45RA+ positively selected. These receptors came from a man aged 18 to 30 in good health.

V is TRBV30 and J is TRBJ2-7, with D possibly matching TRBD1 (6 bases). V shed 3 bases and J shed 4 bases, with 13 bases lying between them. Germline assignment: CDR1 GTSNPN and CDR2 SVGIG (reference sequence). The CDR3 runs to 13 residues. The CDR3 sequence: CAWRGDKLYEQYF. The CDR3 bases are TGTGCCTGGAGAGGGGACAAACTGTACGAGCAGTACTTC.

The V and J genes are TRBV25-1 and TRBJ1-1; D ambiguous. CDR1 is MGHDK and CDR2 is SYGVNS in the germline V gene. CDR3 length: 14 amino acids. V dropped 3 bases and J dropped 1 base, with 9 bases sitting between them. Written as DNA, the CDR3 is TGTGCCAGCAGTGACTTTGTCCCGAACACTGAAGCTTTCTTT. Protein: CASSDFVPNTEAFF. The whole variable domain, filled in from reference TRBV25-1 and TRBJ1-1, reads EADIYQTPRYLVIGTGKKITLECSQTMGHDKMYWYQQDPGMELHLIHYSYGVNSTEKGDLSSESTVSRIRTEHFPLTLESARPSHTSQYLCASSDFVPNTEAFFGQGTRLTVV.

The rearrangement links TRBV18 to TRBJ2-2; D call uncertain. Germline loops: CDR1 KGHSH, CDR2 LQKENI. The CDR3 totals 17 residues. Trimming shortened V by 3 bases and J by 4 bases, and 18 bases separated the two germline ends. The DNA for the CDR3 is TGTGCCAGCTCACCTTTTTATTCTCCAGAATCCACCGGGGAGCTGTTTTTT. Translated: CASSPFYSPESTGELFF.